The clone carrying this T cell receptor beta chain was seen a handful of times. Assay: immunoSEQ multiplex PCR; the TCRdb copy retains only in-frame clones and omits some. Of some 490,000 clones in the sample, around 73% are singletons; the top ten hold around 13%. The CDR3 has 15 residues. Germline V gene lookup returns CDR1 MRHNA and CDR2 SNTAGT. The V segment lost 4 bases and the J segment 3 bases; nucleotides outside the gene matches: 6. This record comes from a study of shared clonotypes between healthy human individuals. The sequenced sample was PBMCs. The TCR sequence derives from a woman between 40 and 55 years old in good health. Some clones in this sample may be carry-over from other donors' samples. V and J are TRBV6-4 and TRBJ2-1; 7 bases align to TRBD2. CDR3 region: CASSVESSGYNEQFF. In DNA, the CDR3 is TGTGCCAGCAGTGTAGAGTCTAGCGGCTACAATGAGCAGTTCTTC.